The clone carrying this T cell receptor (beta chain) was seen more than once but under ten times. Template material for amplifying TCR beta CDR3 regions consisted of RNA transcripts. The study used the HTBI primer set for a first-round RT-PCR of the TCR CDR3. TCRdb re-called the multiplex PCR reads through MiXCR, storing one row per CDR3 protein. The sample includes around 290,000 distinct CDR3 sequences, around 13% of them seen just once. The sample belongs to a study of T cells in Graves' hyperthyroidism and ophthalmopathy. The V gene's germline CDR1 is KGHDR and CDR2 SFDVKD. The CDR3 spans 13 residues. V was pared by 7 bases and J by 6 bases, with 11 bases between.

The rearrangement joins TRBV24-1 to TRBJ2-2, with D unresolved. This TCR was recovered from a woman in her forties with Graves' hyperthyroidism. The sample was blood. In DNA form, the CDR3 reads TGTGCCACCAGATTGGGTTTTGCCGGGGAGCTGTTTTTT. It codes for CATRLGFAGELFF.